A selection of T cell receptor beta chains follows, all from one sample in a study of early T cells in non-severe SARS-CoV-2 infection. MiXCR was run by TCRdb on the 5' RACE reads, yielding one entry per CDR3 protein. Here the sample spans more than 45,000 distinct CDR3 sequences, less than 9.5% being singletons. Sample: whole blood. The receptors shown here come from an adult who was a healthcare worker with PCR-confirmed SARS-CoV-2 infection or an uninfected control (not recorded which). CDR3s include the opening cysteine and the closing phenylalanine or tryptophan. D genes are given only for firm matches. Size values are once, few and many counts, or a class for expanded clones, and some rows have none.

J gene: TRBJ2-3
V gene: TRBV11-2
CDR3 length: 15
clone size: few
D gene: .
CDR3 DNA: TGTGCCAGCAGCCCATCCCCTAGGGAGGCAGATACGCAGTATTTT
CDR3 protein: CASSPSPREADTQYF

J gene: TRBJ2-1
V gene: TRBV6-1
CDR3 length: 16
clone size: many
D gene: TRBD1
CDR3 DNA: TGTGCCACCCACGAGAGGAGGGACAGGGCCTACAATGAGCAGTTCTTC
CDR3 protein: CATHERRDRAYNEQFF

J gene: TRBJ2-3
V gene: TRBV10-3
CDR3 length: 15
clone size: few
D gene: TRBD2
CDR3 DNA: TGTGCCATCAGTACTAGCGGGAGTCGGGATGATACGCAGTATTTT
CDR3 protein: CAISTSGSRDDTQYF

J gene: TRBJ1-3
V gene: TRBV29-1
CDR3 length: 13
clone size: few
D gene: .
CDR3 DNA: TGCAGCGTTGCGGTCAGCTCTGGAAACACCATATATTTT
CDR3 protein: CSVAVSSGNTIYF

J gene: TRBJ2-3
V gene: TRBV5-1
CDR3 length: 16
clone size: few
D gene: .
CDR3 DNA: TGCGCCAGCAGCTTGGAAGGCGCGGGCCCCACAGATACGCAGTATTTT
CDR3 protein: CASSLEGAGPTDTQYF

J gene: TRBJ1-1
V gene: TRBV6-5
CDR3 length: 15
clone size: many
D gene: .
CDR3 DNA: TGTGCCAGCAGCCTCCCTGGACAGCGGTACACTGAAGCTTTCTTT
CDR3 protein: CASSLPGQRYTEAFF

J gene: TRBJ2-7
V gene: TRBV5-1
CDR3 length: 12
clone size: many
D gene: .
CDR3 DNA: TGCGCCAGCAGCCTGGAAGAGGGTGGGCAGTACTTC
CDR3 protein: CASSLEEGGQYF

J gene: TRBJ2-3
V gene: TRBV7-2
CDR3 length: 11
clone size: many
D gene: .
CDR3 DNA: TGTGCCACCTCCTTACTAAATACGCAGTATTTT
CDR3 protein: CATSLLNTQYF

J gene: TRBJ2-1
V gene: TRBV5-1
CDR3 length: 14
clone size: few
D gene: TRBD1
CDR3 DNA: TGCGCCAGCAGCCGGGACAGCTCCTACAATGAGCAGTTCTTC
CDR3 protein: CASSRDSSYNEQFF

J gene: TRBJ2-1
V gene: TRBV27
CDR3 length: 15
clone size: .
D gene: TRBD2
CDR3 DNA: TGTGCCAGCTCTAAAAGGGAGGGTTCCTACAATGAGCAGTTCTTC
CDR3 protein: CASSKREGSYNEQFF

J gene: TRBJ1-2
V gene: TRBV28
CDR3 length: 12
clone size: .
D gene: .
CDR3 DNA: TGTGCCAGCAGTCCCTTTGGCTATGGCTACACCTTC
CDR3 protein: CASSPFGYGYTF

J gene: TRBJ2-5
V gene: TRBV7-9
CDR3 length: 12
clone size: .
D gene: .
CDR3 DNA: TGTGCCAGCAGCTTAAGTGTAGAGACCCAGTACTTC
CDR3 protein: CASSLSVETQYF

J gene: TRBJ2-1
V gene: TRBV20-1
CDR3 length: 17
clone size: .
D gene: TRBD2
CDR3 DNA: TGCAGTGCTATTCCGGGACTAGCGGGAGTGCCCTGGAATGAGCAGTTCTTC
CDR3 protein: CSAIPGLAGVPWNEQFF

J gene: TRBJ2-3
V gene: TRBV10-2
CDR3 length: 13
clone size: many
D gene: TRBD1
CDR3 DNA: TGCGCCAGCAGCTTGCAGGGGGTAGATACGCAGTATTTT
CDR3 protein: CASSLQGVDTQYF

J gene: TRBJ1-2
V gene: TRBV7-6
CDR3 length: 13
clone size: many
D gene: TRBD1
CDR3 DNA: TGTGCCAGCAGCACGGGACAGGGGTATGGCTACACCTTC
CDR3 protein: CASSTGQGYGYTF